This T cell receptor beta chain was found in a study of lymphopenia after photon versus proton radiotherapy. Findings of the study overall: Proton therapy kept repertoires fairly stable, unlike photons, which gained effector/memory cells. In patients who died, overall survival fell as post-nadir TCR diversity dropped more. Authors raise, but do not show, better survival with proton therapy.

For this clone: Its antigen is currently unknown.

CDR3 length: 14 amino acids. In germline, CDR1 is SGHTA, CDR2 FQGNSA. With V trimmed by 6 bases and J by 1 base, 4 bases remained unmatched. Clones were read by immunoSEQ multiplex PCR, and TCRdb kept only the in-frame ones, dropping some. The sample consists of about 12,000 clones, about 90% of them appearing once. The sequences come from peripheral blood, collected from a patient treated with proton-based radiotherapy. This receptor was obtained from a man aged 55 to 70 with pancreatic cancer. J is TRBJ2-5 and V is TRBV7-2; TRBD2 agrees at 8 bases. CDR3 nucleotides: TGTGCCAGCAGGTCTAGCGGGTCCCAAGAGACCCAGTACTTC. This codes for CASRSSGSQETQYF.